Listed below are T cell receptor beta chains from one sample, sequenced in a study of T cells in localized non-small cell lung cancer. Sequencing used immunoSEQ multiplex PCR; TCRdb keeps in-frame clones, though not all of them. Of 130,000 or so clones in the sample, about 90% were seen once. This sample comprised peripheral blood, obtained before any cancer treatment. The receptors were sampled from a female donor at least 60 years old with stage I lung adenocarcinoma. CDR3s leave out the opening cysteine and the closing phenylalanine or tryptophan. Each record gives: V gene, CDR3 protein.

V: TRBV18; CDR3: ASSPVQETQY
V: TRBV27; CDR3: ASSLLGLGETQY
V: TRBV7-9; CDR3: ASSLETANTEAF
V: TRBV6-5; CDR3: ASSYSPGGGETQY
V: TRBV5-5; CDR3: ASSLSGAETQY
V: TRBV21-1; CDR3: ASLGDRTSDNEQF
V: TRBV5-6; CDR3: ASSSWTTLMRF
V: TRBV6-5; CDR3: ASSYSGGVLSDTQY
V: TRBV28; CDR3: AGGGTGVGQY
V: TRBV11-2; CDR3: ASSLGKVYT
V: TRBV5-1; CDR3: ASSLRLAGGSYNEQF
V: TRBV7-6; CDR3: ASSLATPSGVGVDNEQF